These T cell receptor beta chains were read from a single sample in a study of OX40 agonist ivuxolimab in advanced cancers. Assay: immunoSEQ multiplex PCR; the TCRdb copy retains only in-frame clones and omits some. The sample shows tens of thousands of clones, about 91% of them seen only once. The material was CD4+ or CD8+ T cells sorted from blood, obtained in a trial of the OX40 agonist ivuxolimab. These receptors all stem from an adult with an advanced solid tumor such as melanoma, head and neck, liver or kidney cancer. Both conserved end residues are part of each CDR3. Fields, in order: clone size, J gene, V gene, D gene, CDR3 DNA, CDR3 protein. The D gene is left open where the match is weak. Not every row has a clone size; where given, it reads once, few, many or a size class.

- TRBJ2-1 TRBV28 - TGTGCCAGCCACCGTGATTTGAGCTCCTACAATGAGCAGTTCTTC CASHRDLSSYNEQFF
few TRBJ2-3 TRBV9 - TGTGCCAGCAGCGCTGGGAGTGGGCCAGATACGCAGTATTTT CASSAGSGPDTQYF
- TRBJ1-3 TRBV9 - TGTGCCAGCAGCTTCAGCTCTGGAAACACCATATATTTT CASSFSSGNTIYF
- TRBJ2-2 TRBV9 - TGTGCCAGCAGCGTAAGGCTCTATAACACCGGGGAGCTGTTTTTT CASSVRLYNTGELFF
once TRBJ2-7 TRBV14 TRBD1 TGTGCCAGCAGCCTTCGTTTTGGGACAGCCTACGAGCAGTACTTC CASSLRFGTAYEQYF
- TRBJ1-3 TRBV4-1 - TGCGCCAGCAGCCAAGAGATGGGATTTGGAAACACCATATATTTT CASSQEMGFGNTIYF
- TRBJ2-3 TRBV7-6 - TGTGCCAGCAGCTGGGATGAGGATACGCAGTATTTT CASSWDEDTQYF
- TRBJ1-4 TRBV7-2 - TGTGCCAGCAGCTCCGGAGCGGGTAGAGGTGAAAAACTGTTTTTT CASSSGAGRGEKLFF
- TRBJ2-7 TRBV7-9 TRBD2 TGTGCCAGCAGCCCACGGGGGGACTACGAGCAGTACTTC CASSPRGDYEQYF
- TRBJ2-5 TRBV28 - TGTGCCAGCAGCGAGGGCCAAGAGACCCAGTACTTC CASSEGQETQYF
- TRBJ1-6 TRBV19 - TGTGCCAGTAGCCGGGACGGAGGGTCGGAGAGATCACCCCTCCACTTT CASSRDGGSERSPLHF
- TRBJ1-5 TRBV7-3 - TGTGCCAGCAGCTTAGGCGGGGGCAATCAGCCCCAGCATTTT CASSLGGGNQPQHF
- TRBJ2-7 TRBV4-1 - TGCGCCAGCAGCCAAGTAGGGATTTACGAGCAGTACTTC CASSQVGIYEQYF
few TRBJ2-3 TRBV4-1 TRBD1 TGCGCCAGCAGCCAAGACAGGGGGAGTTCAGATACGCAGTATTTT CASSQDRGSSDTQYF
many TRBJ1-5 TRBV7-9 - TGTGCCAGCACCGACGGTGGACAGCCCCAGCATTTT CASTDGGQPQHF
- TRBJ1-5 TRBV15 - TGTGCCACCAGCAGAGAAGACAGTAGCAATCAGCCCCAGCATTTT CATSREDSSNQPQHF
- TRBJ2-7 TRBV18 TRBD1 TGTGCCAGCTCACCGGCCGGGACAGGGCCCTACGAGCAGTACTTC CASSPAGTGPYEQYF
- TRBJ2-7 TRBV5-1 TRBD1 TGCGCCAGCAGCTTGGACGGGACAGCTTCGAGCTCCTACGAGCAGTACTTC CASSLDGTASSSYEQYF
- TRBJ2-7 TRBV13 TRBD1 TGTGCCAGCAGCTCCCGACAGGGCTACGAGCAGTACTTC CASSSRQGYEQYF
- TRBJ2-1 TRBV7-9 TRBD2 TGTGCCAGCAGCTCGCTCGCTGGACTAGCCTCCAATGAGCAGTTCTTC CASSSLAGLASNEQFF
- TRBJ1-5 TRBV7-9 TRBD1 TGTGCCAGCAGCCTGGGACAGGGGGATCAGCCCCAGCATTTT CASSLGQGDQPQHF
- TRBJ2-6 TRBV27 TRBD1 TGTGCCAGCAGTCTATATGGACCCTGGGACAGCGCCAGCGGAAGCTCTGGGGCCAACGTCTTGACTTTC CASSLYGPWDSASGSSGANVLTF
- TRBJ2-1 TRBV27 TRBD1 TGTGCCAGCAGTTTAAGGGACAGGGTTCAGTTCTTC CASSLRDRVQFF
- TRBJ2-5 TRBV5-4 - TGTGCCAGCAGCCTGGCTTTGGCAGGGGGGGAGACCCAGTACTTC CASSLALAGGETQYF
few TRBJ1-2 TRBV2 - TGTGCCAGCAGCCGGACAAACTCTTATGGCTACACCTTC CASSRTNSYGYTF
- TRBJ2-7 TRBV5-1 - TGCGCCAGCAGCTTGGACCCCCCGGACAAGGCATACGAGCAGTACTTC CASSLDPPDKAYEQYF
- TRBJ2-5 TRBV2 - TGTGCCAGCAGTGAAAGTCGGGGAGGAGAGACCCAGTACTTC CASSESRGGETQYF
- TRBJ1-5 TRBV9 - TGTGCCAGCAGCGCCGGCACACAGGGTTACAATCAGCCCCAGCATTTT CASSAGTQGYNQPQHF
- TRBJ2-1 TRBV6-1 - TGTGCCAGCAGTGAAGCGGAGCAGTTCTTC CASSEAEQFF
- TRBJ1-5 TRBV25-1 TRBD1 TGTGCCAGCAGTTCCCGGGGACAGGGTCTAGGCAATCAGCCCCAGCATTTT CASSSRGQGLGNQPQHF
- TRBJ1-4 TRBV19 - TGTGCCAGTAGTATATTGGTGGAGGATGGTGAAAAACTGTTTTTT CASSILVEDGEKLFF
- TRBJ2-1 TRBV19 - TGTGCCAGTAGTATAGGCTACGGGGGAGAGCAGTTCTTC CASSIGYGGEQFF
- TRBJ1-2 TRBV27 TRBD1 TGTGCCAGCAGTTCAAACAGGGGGCTTCCCCTTGACTATGGCTACACCTTC CASSSNRGLPLDYGYTF
- TRBJ1-2 TRBV9 - TGTGCCAGCAGCGGACGGGAGGGAGGGAGCTATGGCTACACCTTC CASSGREGGSYGYTF
- TRBJ2-1 TRBV2 TRBD2 TGTGCCAGCAGTGGGATAGGACTAGCGGGAGATCTCTGGTACAATGAGCAGTTCTTC CASSGIGLAGDLWYNEQFF
- TRBJ2-2 TRBV30 - TGTGCCTGGAGTGTAAACGGGGAGCTGTTTTTT CAWSVNGELFF
- TRBJ2-1 TRBV30 - TGTGCCTGGACCGCCAGGGGTGGGTACAATGAGCAGTTCTTC CAWTARGGYNEQFF
- TRBJ2-7 TRBV10-3 - TGTGCCATCAAAGACCCGTCCCACAGCTCCTACGAGCAGTACTTC CAIKDPSHSSYEQYF
- TRBJ2-1 TRBV4-1 - TGCGCCAGCAGCCAACCTACCTACAATGAGCAGTTCTTC CASSQPTYNEQFF
- TRBJ2-5 TRBV5-6 TRBD2 TGTGCCAGCAGCTTGGCCCCAGCGGGGGGTCGAGAGACCCAGTACTTC CASSLAPAGGRETQYF
- TRBJ2-7 TRBV6-4 TRBD2 TGTGCCAGCAGTGTAGCTAGCGGCTACGAGCAGTACTTC CASSVASGYEQYF
- TRBJ2-3 TRBV7-2 - TGTGCCAGCAGCTTCGGGACCGCTACGGATACGCAGTATTTT CASSFGTATDTQYF
- TRBJ2-2 TRBV5-5 TRBD1 TGTGCCAGCACCCAGTTACCGGGACAGTACTACACCGGGGAGCTGTTTTTT CASTQLPGQYYTGELFF
- TRBJ2-3 TRBV21-1 - TGTGCCAGCAGCAAAGCTTGGAGCCCGCCACACATTTCAGATACGCAGTATTTT CASSKAWSPPHISDTQYF
- TRBJ1-1 TRBV14 - TGTGCCAGCAGCGGGCGAGGGAACACTGAAGCTTTCTTT CASSGRGNTEAFF
- TRBJ2-2 TRBV5-1 - TGCGCCAGCAGCTTGTCGGCCCCGGAGACCGGGGAGCTGTTTTTT CASSLSAPETGELFF
- TRBJ1-5 TRBV15 TRBD1 TGTGCCACCAGCAGAGAACCCCCCGCCCTTGACAGGGGGCAATTGAATCAGCCCCAGCATTTT CATSREPPALDRGQLNQPQHF
- TRBJ2-2 TRBV7-9 - TGTGCCAGCAGCTTAGTGGGCGGGGAGCTGTTTTTT CASSLVGGELFF
once TRBJ2-2 TRBV2 - TGTGCCAGCAGTGATCCCGGGATACGCACGAACACCGGGGAGCTGTTTTTT CASSDPGIRTNTGELFF
- TRBJ1-4 TRBV29-1 TRBD1 TGCAGCGTGCGGACAGGGGGCGCGGATAATGAAAAACTGTTTTTT CSVRTGGADNEKLFF
- TRBJ1-2 TRBV27 TRBD1 TGTGCCAGCAGTCTCCGTACAGGGGTCTATGGCTACACCTTC CASSLRTGVYGYTF
- TRBJ1-2 TRBV11-2 - TGTGCCAGCAGCTCTTCGGGGGCGATCTATGGCTACACCTTC CASSSSGAIYGYTF
- TRBJ2-7 TRBV7-9 - TGTGCCAGCAGCCACCCTTCCGGACAGACCTCCTACGAGCAGTACTTC CASSHPSGQTSYEQYF
- TRBJ2-4 TRBV7-9 - TGTGCCAGCAGCGCCGGGGAAGCCAAAAACATTCAGTACTTC CASSAGEAKNIQYF
- TRBJ2-7 TRBV4-1 - TGCGCCAGCAGCCTAGGCCAGGCGGGCGAGCAGTACTTC CASSLGQAGEQYF
- TRBJ2-4 TRBV5-5 - TGTGCCAGCAGCTACGGGCTAGCCAAAAACATTCAGTACTTC CASSYGLAKNIQYF
- TRBJ2-2 TRBV9 - TGTGCCAGCAGCGTAGAGGGAAGGACTACAGACACCGGGGAGCTGTTTTTT CASSVEGRTTDTGELFF
- TRBJ1-1 TRBV6-5 - TGTGCCAGCAGTTTGACATATAACACTGAAGCTTTCTTT CASSLTYNTEAFF
- TRBJ1-5 TRBV28 TRBD1 TGTGCCAGCAGTTCTTCTACGGACAGGGAACCTCAGCCCCAGCATTTT CASSSSTDREPQPQHF